The rows below give T cell receptor beta chains drawn from one sample of a study of blood T cells in healthy people across ages. Each CDR3 protein is one row after TCRdb ran MiXCR on the 5' RACE reads. The table records 790,000 or so distinct CDR3 sequences, approximately 53% of them present only once. Sequenced sample: blood. All receptors come from a man aged 35 to 55 in good health. Each CDR3 is given with its conserved first and last residue. The order of the fields is V gene, D gene, J gene, clone size, CDR3 protein, CDR3 DNA. The D gene is left open where the match is weak. Expanded clones are given a class, and other clones once, few, many or no size at all.

V gene: TRBV20-1; D gene: NA; J gene: TRBJ1-2; clone size: NA; CDR3 protein: CSADLSRATDNYGYTF; CDR3 DNA: TGCAGTGCGGATCTTTCTAGGGCGACAGATAACTATGGCTACACCTTC
V gene: TRBV20-1; D gene: NA; J gene: TRBJ2-5; clone size: NA; CDR3 protein: CSAYPGKTQETQYF; CDR3 DNA: TGCAGTGCTTACCCGGGAAAGACCCAAGAGACCCAGTACTTC
V gene: TRBV5-4; D gene: NA; J gene: TRBJ2-4; clone size: once; CDR3 protein: CASSLGGKGNIQYF; CDR3 DNA: TGTGCCAGCAGCCTGGGGGGCAAGGGAAACATTCAGTACTTC
V gene: TRBV27; D gene: NA; J gene: TRBJ2-5; clone size: NA; CDR3 protein: CASSLKGIVETQYF; CDR3 DNA: TGTGCCAGCAGTTTAAAGGGTATCGTAGAGACCCAGTACTTC
V gene: TRBV29-1; D gene: NA; J gene: TRBJ2-4; clone size: few; CDR3 protein: CSVRPRQESDIQYF; CDR3 DNA: TGCAGCGTTAGGCCAAGACAGGAAAGTGACATTCAGTACTTC
V gene: TRBV20-1; D gene: NA; J gene: TRBJ2-1; clone size: NA; CDR3 protein: CSARSRSYNEQFF; CDR3 DNA: TGCAGTGCTAGGTCACGGTCCTACAATGAGCAGTTCTTC
V gene: TRBV7-9; D gene: NA; J gene: TRBJ1-2; clone size: NA; CDR3 protein: CASSSNLMQYTF; CDR3 DNA: TGTGCCAGCAGCTCAAACCTAATGCAGTACACCTTC
V gene: TRBV6-6; D gene: TRBD1; J gene: TRBJ2-7; clone size: NA; CDR3 protein: CASSKGQAYEQYF; CDR3 DNA: TGTGCCAGCAGTAAAGGACAGGCTTACGAGCAGTACTTC
V gene: TRBV7-2; D gene: NA; J gene: TRBJ2-5; clone size: NA; CDR3 protein: CASKEEGRQWETQYF; CDR3 DNA: TGTGCCAGCAAGGAAGAGGGGCGACAGTGGGAGACCCAGTACTTC
V gene: TRBV4-3; D gene: NA; J gene: TRBJ1-6; clone size: NA; CDR3 protein: CASSQGHHSPLHF; CDR3 DNA: TGCGCCAGCAGCCAAGGGCATCATTCACCCCTCCACTTT
V gene: TRBV7-2; D gene: NA; J gene: TRBJ2-3; clone size: few; CDR3 protein: CASSRTPTSPDTQYF; CDR3 DNA: TGTGCCAGCAGCCGGACCCCGACAAGCCCAGATACGCAGTATTTT
V gene: TRBV4-2; D gene: TRBD1; J gene: TRBJ1-4; clone size: NA; CDR3 protein: CASSQGVGTDRGGEKLLF; CDR3 DNA: TGTGCCAGCAGCCAAGGGGTAGGGACAGATCGAGGAGGGGAAAAACTGTTGTTT
V gene: TRBV10-3; D gene: NA; J gene: TRBJ2-1; clone size: many; CDR3 protein: CAISAGHYNEQFF; CDR3 DNA: TGTGCCATCAGTGCGGGCCATTACAATGAGCAGTTCTTC
V gene: TRBV7-8; D gene: TRBD2; J gene: TRBJ2-3; clone size: NA; CDR3 protein: CASSLGGREADTQYF; CDR3 DNA: TGTGCCAGCAGCTTAGGTGGGAGGGAAGCAGATACGCAGTATTTT
V gene: TRBV3-1; D gene: TRBD1; J gene: TRBJ2-1; clone size: few; CDR3 protein: CASSQRTGVRFF; CDR3 DNA: TGTGCCAGCAGCCAACGCACAGGGGTAAGGTTCTTC
V gene: TRBV9; D gene: NA; J gene: TRBJ2-3; clone size: NA; CDR3 protein: CASSVTPQGPTITDTQYF; CDR3 DNA: TGTGCCAGCAGCGTAACCCCCCAGGGGCCGACGATCACAGATACGCAGTATTTT
V gene: TRBV7-2; D gene: NA; J gene: TRBJ1-1; clone size: once; CDR3 protein: CASSLAIRGLDEAFF; CDR3 DNA: TGTGCCAGCAGCTTAGCGATTCGGGGGCTGGATGAAGCTTTCTTT
V gene: TRBV20-1; D gene: TRBD1; J gene: TRBJ1-2; clone size: few; CDR3 protein: CSATGTESGVGYTF; CDR3 DNA: TGCAGTGCTACCGGGACAGAGAGCGGGGTCGGCTACACCTTC
V gene: TRBV9; D gene: TRBD2; J gene: TRBJ2-5; clone size: NA; CDR3 protein: CASSVGIAGGAVGETQYF; CDR3 DNA: TGTGCCAGCAGCGTAGGGATAGCGGGAGGAGCTGTGGGAGAGACCCAGTACTTC
V gene: TRBV9; D gene: NA; J gene: TRBJ2-3; clone size: few; CDR3 protein: CASSVGAGTDTQYF; CDR3 DNA: TGTGCCAGCAGCGTTGGGGCCGGCACAGATACGCAGTATTTT
V gene: TRBV27; D gene: TRBD1; J gene: TRBJ2-1; clone size: few; CDR3 protein: CASTPAPGQGPVRFF; CDR3 DNA: TGTGCCAGCACCCCTGCCCCGGGACAGGGTCCGGTCCGGTTCTTC
V gene: TRBV20-1; D gene: TRBD2; J gene: TRBJ2-1; clone size: few; CDR3 protein: CSARDYSTSGTNNEQFF; CDR3 DNA: TGCAGTGCTAGAGATTATTCGACTAGCGGGACTAACAATGAGCAGTTCTTC
V gene: TRBV7-2; D gene: TRBD1; J gene: TRBJ1-2; clone size: NA; CDR3 protein: CASSLADTGDGYTF; CDR3 DNA: TGTGCCAGCAGCTTAGCGGACACAGGGGATGGCTACACCTTC
V gene: TRBV21-1; D gene: NA; J gene: TRBJ2-1; clone size: NA; CDR3 protein: CASSEGRLNQDEQFF; CDR3 DNA: TGTGCCAGCAGCGAGGGGCGATTGAACCAGGATGAGCAGTTCTTC
V gene: TRBV7-2; D gene: TRBD2; J gene: TRBJ2-4; clone size: NA; CDR3 protein: CASSLPGGRDKNIQYF; CDR3 DNA: TGTGCCAGCAGCTTACCGGGGGGGCGGGACAAAAACATTCAGTACTTC
V gene: TRBV7-2; D gene: NA; J gene: TRBJ2-5; clone size: few; CDR3 protein: CASSLPPKTTQYF; CDR3 DNA: TGTGCCAGCAGCTTACCACCGAAGACGACCCAGTACTTC
V gene: TRBV6-1; D gene: TRBD1; J gene: TRBJ2-1; clone size: NA; CDR3 protein: CASSKTGGWRSYNEQFF; CDR3 DNA: TGTGCCAGCAGTAAGACAGGGGGCTGGCGATCCTACAATGAGCAGTTCTTC
V gene: TRBV3-1; D gene: TRBD1; J gene: TRBJ2-1; clone size: NA; CDR3 protein: CASGGQYNEQFF; CDR3 DNA: TGTGCCAGCGGGGGACAGTACAATGAGCAGTTCTTC
V gene: TRBV12-3/TRBV12-4; D gene: NA; J gene: TRBJ1-2; clone size: few; CDR3 protein: CASSFGSAPNYGYTF; CDR3 DNA: TGTGCCAGCAGTTTCGGCAGTGCCCCTAACTATGGCTACACCTTC
V gene: TRBV30; D gene: TRBD2; J gene: TRBJ2-3; clone size: NA; CDR3 protein: CAWRGVREGPQYF; CDR3 DNA: TGTGCCTGGAGGGGCGTGCGGGAGGGTCCGCAGTATTTT
V gene: TRBV28; D gene: NA; J gene: TRBJ2-7; clone size: NA; CDR3 protein: CASRRQASTYEQYF; CDR3 DNA: TGTGCCAGCAGACGACAGGCAAGTACGTACGAGCAGTACTTC
V gene: TRBV27; D gene: NA; J gene: TRBJ1-2; clone size: NA; CDR3 protein: CASSLAGQQYGYTF; CDR3 DNA: TGTGCCAGCAGTTTAGCCGGACAGCAGTATGGCTACACCTTC
V gene: TRBV28; D gene: NA; J gene: TRBJ1-6; clone size: NA; CDR3 protein: CASSLFQGLSYNSPLHF; CDR3 DNA: TGTGCCAGCAGTTTGTTTCAGGGGCTATCCTATAATTCACCCCTCCACTTT
V gene: TRBV6-5; D gene: TRBD2; J gene: TRBJ2-3; clone size: NA; CDR3 protein: CASSPAGVPDTQYF; CDR3 DNA: TGTGCCAGCAGTCCAGCGGGAGTTCCAGATACGCAGTATTTT
V gene: TRBV7-8; D gene: NA; J gene: TRBJ1-5; clone size: NA; CDR3 protein: CASSFRDISNQPQHF; CDR3 DNA: TGTGCCAGCAGCTTTAGGGACATTAGCAATCAGCCCCAGCATTTT
V gene: TRBV28; D gene: NA; J gene: TRBJ2-6; clone size: NA; CDR3 protein: CASSLGQISGANVLTF; CDR3 DNA: TGTGCCAGCAGTCTCGGACAGATCTCTGGGGCCAACGTCCTGACTTTC
V gene: TRBV5-1; D gene: NA; J gene: TRBJ1-5; clone size: NA; CDR3 protein: CASSFLARPNNQPQHF; CDR3 DNA: TGCGCCAGCAGCTTTCTAGCCCGACCTAACAATCAGCCCCAGCATTTT
V gene: TRBV12-5; D gene: NA; J gene: TRBJ1-1; clone size: NA; CDR3 protein: CASAPGTEAFF; CDR3 DNA: TGTGCTAGTGCCCCCGGGACTGAAGCTTTCTTT
V gene: TRBV12-3/TRBV12-4; D gene: NA; J gene: TRBJ2-2; clone size: few; CDR3 protein: CASSLEAGELFF; CDR3 DNA: TGTGCCAGCAGTTTAGAGGCCGGGGAGCTGTTTTTT
V gene: TRBV12-3/TRBV12-4; D gene: TRBD2; J gene: TRBJ2-7; clone size: NA; CDR3 protein: CASSRGLAGDTSYEQYF; CDR3 DNA: TGTGCCAGCAGCCGGGGACTAGCGGGAGACACCTCCTACGAGCAGTACTTC
V gene: TRBV20-1; D gene: TRBD1; J gene: TRBJ2-5; clone size: NA; CDR3 protein: CSAKDRVGETQYF; CDR3 DNA: TGCAGTGCTAAAGACAGGGTAGGGGAGACCCAGTACTTC
V gene: TRBV12-5; D gene: TRBD1; J gene: TRBJ1-1; clone size: NA; CDR3 protein: CASGNPDRVGTEAFF; CDR3 DNA: TGTGCTAGTGGTAACCCCGACAGGGTGGGCACTGAAGCTTTCTTT
V gene: TRBV3-1; D gene: NA; J gene: TRBJ1-1; clone size: few; CDR3 protein: CASSQRLAVVNTEAFF; CDR3 DNA: TGTGCCAGCAGCCAAAGATTGGCGGTTGTGAACACTGAAGCTTTCTTT
V gene: TRBV25-1; D gene: TRBD1; J gene: TRBJ2-3; clone size: few; CDR3 protein: CASSTVGQGTDTQYF; CDR3 DNA: TGTGCCAGCAGTACAGTGGGACAGGGGACAGATACGCAGTATTTT
V gene: TRBV7-2; D gene: TRBD2; J gene: TRBJ2-3; clone size: once; CDR3 protein: CASSLNPAGRRDTQYF; CDR3 DNA: TGTGCCAGCAGCTTAAATCCAGCGGGAAGGCGAGATACGCAGTATTTT